The next 4 T cell receptor beta chains were all read from a single sample in a study of tumor and adjacent non-tumor tissue in lung cancer. The library came from three nested PCR rounds adapted from ARM-PCR protocols. TCRdb itself ran the multiplex PCR reads through MiXCR, one entry per CDR3 protein. This sample has approximately 90,000 distinct CDR3 sequences, with more than 75% found just once. The template was RNA from unsorted bulk tissue. The normal lung tissue was taken more than 3 cm from the tumor edge. The sequencing input was distant non-tumor lung tissue. The receptors come from a woman aged 50 to 65 with non-small cell lung cancer.

Details on this clonotype: The junction departs from the called germline gene at one end, perhaps through a read error. The V gene is TRBV12-3 or TRBV12-4, the J gene TRBJ1-5; D may be TRBD1 (6 bases). CDR3 length equals 16 residues. The CDR3 DNA follows: TGTGTCAGCAGCCCGGGACAAACAGTAGGCAATCAGCCCCAGCATTTT. Protein product: CVSSPGQTVGNQPQHF.

The chain recombines TRBV12-3 or TRBV12-4 with TRBJ2-2; D is ambiguous. This CDR3 has 12 residues. V was trimmed by 8 bases and J by 0 bases, leaving 4 bases between them. The DNA for the CDR3 is TGTGCCAGCGCTCCGAACACCGGGGAGCTGTTTTTT. It yields the protein CASAPNTGELFF.

Regarding this clonotype: Mismatch with germline at one junction end may stem from a read error. The J gene is TRBJ1-2, the V gene TRBV6-1; D gene unclear. The CDR3 runs to 13 residues. The germline CDR1 and CDR2 sequences are MNHNS and SASEGT. This CDR3 is CASTPSTGYGYIF. CDR3 bases: TGCGCCAGCACCCCTTCGACGGGCTATGGCTACATCTTC.

On this clonotype: This may come from a read error, since a much larger clone is one base off. The gene calls are TRBV28 and TRBJ2-7; TRBD1 matches 7 bases. Trimming at V came to 2 bases and at J to 5 bases, leaving 6 bases not matched to a gene. The CDR3 runs 14 residues. Germline lookup yields CDR1 MDHEN and CDR2 SYDVKM. This CDR3 reads CASSLTGVKHEQYF. In DNA, the CDR3 is TGTGCCAGCAGTTTAACAGGGGTGAAGCACGAGCAGTACTTC.